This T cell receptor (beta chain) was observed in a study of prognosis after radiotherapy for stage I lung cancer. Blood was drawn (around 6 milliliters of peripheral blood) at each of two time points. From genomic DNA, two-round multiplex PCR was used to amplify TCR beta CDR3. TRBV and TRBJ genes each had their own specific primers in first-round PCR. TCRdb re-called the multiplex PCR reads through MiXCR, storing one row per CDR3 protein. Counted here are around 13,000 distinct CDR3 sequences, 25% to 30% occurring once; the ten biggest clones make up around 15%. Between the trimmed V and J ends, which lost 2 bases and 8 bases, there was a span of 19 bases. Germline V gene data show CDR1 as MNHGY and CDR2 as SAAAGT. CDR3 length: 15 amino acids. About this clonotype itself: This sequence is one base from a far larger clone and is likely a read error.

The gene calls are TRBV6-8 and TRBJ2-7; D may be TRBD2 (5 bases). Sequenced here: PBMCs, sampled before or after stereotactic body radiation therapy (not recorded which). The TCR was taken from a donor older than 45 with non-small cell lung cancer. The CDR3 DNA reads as TGTGCCAGCAGTTACCAGTATGGAAGCGGTTACCAGCAGTACTTC. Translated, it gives CASSYQYGSGYQQYF.